The next 21 T cell receptor beta chains were all read from a single sample in a study of blood T cells in healthy people across ages. Primed by a sample-barcoded 5' primer and a J-beta primer mix, a second PCR proceeded for 7 to 11 cycles. TCRdb re-analysed the 5' RACE reads in MiXCR, keeping a single row per CDR3 protein. This sample has about 800,000 distinct CDR3 sequences, with approximately 25% found just once. The sample was also reused in another study, on T cells of mothers and their children.

The sequenced sample consisted of blood. The receptors derive from a boy between 5 and 17 years old in good health.

This clonotype was counted a few times. The chain combines TRBV20-1 with TRBJ2-1; 10 nucleotides line up with TRBD2. The CDR3 totals 16 residues. V lost 3 bases, J lost 3 bases, and 8 bases stayed unmatched. CDR1 DFQATT and CDR2 SNEGSKA come from the germline V gene (reference sequence). CDR3 amino acids: CSARGLRTSGYNEQFF. The CDR3, as DNA: TGCAGTGCTAGGGGTTTGAGGACTAGCGGCTACAATGAGCAGTTCTTC.

This clonotype came up a few times. This sequence joins TRBV19 and TRBJ1-5, with D tentatively TRBD1 (6 bases). The V and J ends lost 7 bases and 4 bases respectively, with 11 bases between them. The CDR3 covers 13 residues. The germline gives CDR1 LNHDA, CDR2 SQIVND (reference sequence). The CDR3 sequence: CASTSGQNQPQHF. In DNA form, the CDR3 reads TGTGCCAGTACCTCAGGACAGAATCAGCCCCAGCATTTT.

In this sample, this clonotype turned up a few times. This chain joins TRBV21-1 and TRBJ2-7; TRBD1, as called in the table, went unchecked against the DNA. TRBV21-1 is a pseudogene segment. CDR3 size: 15 residues. The CDR3 reads CASSKGRDSSYEQYF. CDR3 nucleotides: TGTGCCAGCAGCAAAGGACGGGACAGCTCCTACGAGCAGTACTTC.

About this clonotype itself: This likely comes from a read error, as the CDR3 has no conserved phenylalanine or tryptophan at its end. The rearrangement joins TRBV29-1 to TRBJ2-7; D perhaps matches TRBD1 (6 bases). V lost 4 bases and J 3 bases, leaving 16 bases between the germline ends. Germline values: CDR1 SQVTM, CDR2 ANQGSEA. CDR3 length: 14 residues. CDR3 in DNA: TGCAGCGTTGGGACAGACCCAAACCTCTACGAGCAGTACTCC. It codes for CSVGTDPNLYEQYS.

This chain connects TRBV7-8 to TRBJ1-1; possible D gene TRBD1, 6 bases. V was trimmed by 0 bases and J by 0 bases, leaving 8 bases between them. The CDR3 is made up of 15 amino acids. The germline V gene encodes CDR1 SGHVS and CDR2 FQNEAQ. The CDR3 DNA reads as TGTGCCAGCAGCTTAGCGTACAGGGTGAACACTGAAGCTTTCTTT. This codes for CASSLAYRVNTEAFF.

The V call is TRBV6-5, the J call TRBJ1-4, with TRBD1 identical over 7 bases. Germline CDR1 is MNHEY and CDR2 is SVGAGI. V dropped 2 bases and J dropped 0; count of bases not matched to a gene: 6. There are 17 residues in the CDR3. CDR3 in amino acids: CASSYTDRPSTNEKLFF. In DNA form, the CDR3 reads TGTGCCAGCAGTTACACGGACAGGCCCTCAACTAATGAAAAACTGTTTTTT.

The chain carries TRBV29-1 and TRBJ2-5; TRBD2 aligns across 11 bases. CDR1 and CDR2 (germline): SQVTM, ANQGSEA. V lost 3 bases and J lost 0; bases outside the gene matches: 9. The CDR3 extends over 17 amino acids. The DNA for the CDR3 is TGCAGCGTTGAGCGCCCCGGGACTAGCGGTTACCAAGAGACCCAGTACTTC. It translates to CSVERPGTSGYQETQYF.

In its sample, this clonotype was seen a few times. The rearrangement links TRBV7-2 to TRBJ2-6; D is uncertain. CDR3 length equals 16 residues. Trimming left V 2 bases short and J 0 bases short, with 8 bases between. The germline V gene has CDR1 SGHTA and CDR2 FQGNSA. The CDR3 is CASSLNRVSGANVLTF. As DNA, the CDR3 is TGTGCCAGCAGCTTAAACAGAGTCTCTGGGGCCAACGTCCTGACTTTC.

This chain connects TRBV7-2 to TRBJ2-5, with D possibly being TRBD1 (5 bases). Trimming took off 1 base at V and 4 bases at J, with 10 bases between the two ends. The CDR3 covers 14 residues. CDR1 and CDR2 from the germline V gene are SGHTA and FQGNSA. This chain's CDR3 is CASSLVQGRETQYF. The CDR3 DNA reads TGTGCCAGCAGCTTAGTGCAGGGAAGAGAGACCCAGTACTTC.

Only a few counts were recorded for this clonotype. The rearrangement joins TRBV4-3 to TRBJ2-3; D is unresolved. Trimming cost V 0 bases and J 2 bases, with 9 bases left between them. The CDR3 has 15 residues. From germline, CDR1 is LGHNA and CDR2 YSLEER. CDR3 DNA sequence: TGCGCCAGCAGCCAAGAAGGGCAGAACACAGATACGCAGTATTTT. This sequence encodes CASSQEGQNTDTQYF.

V gene TRBV28 combines with J gene TRBJ2-5; D call uncertain. The germline V gene encodes CDR1 MDHEN and CDR2 SYDVKM. This CDR3 contains 16 residues. Trimming pared 5 bases from V and 0 bases from J, leaving 16 bases between. CDR3 loop: CASSPLLTWYQETQYF. In DNA form, the CDR3 reads TGTGCCAGCAGTCCCCTCCTTACATGGTACCAAGAGACCCAGTACTTC.

This chain links TRBV6-1 with TRBJ2-7; D is unclear. V was clipped by 0 bases and J by 7 bases, with 10 bases between them. This CDR3 contains 13 residues. CDR1 is MNHNS and CDR2 is SASEGT in the germline V gene. CDR3 in DNA: TGTGCCAGCAGTGAAGCGGAATGGTGGGAGCAGTACTTC. Translated, it gives CASSEAEWWEQYF.

The J gene is TRBJ2-3, the V gene TRBV5-1, with D possibly being TRBD1 (6 bases). Germline CDR1 SGHRS, CDR2 YFSETQ. The length of the CDR3 is 15 residues. The V gene lost 5 bases and the J gene lost 0 bases, with 13 bases spanning the gap. The CDR3 sequence: CASSRWGPSTDTQYF. The CDR3, as DNA: TGCGCCAGCAGTAGATGGGGGCCTAGCACAGATACGCAGTATTTT.

This clonotype was seen a handful of times. This rearrangement joins TRBV7-9 to TRBJ1-4; D uncertain. CDR3 length: 15 amino acids. The V gene's germline CDR1 is SEHNR and CDR2 FQNEAQ (reference sequence). Trimming shortened V by 4 bases and J by 8 bases, and 17 bases separated the two germline ends. CDR3 sequence (DNA): TGTGCCAGCAGCTCCGGCGCAAGGTTTGGCGAAAAACTGTTTTTT. Translating gives CASSSGARFGEKLFF.

The rearrangement joins TRBV28 to TRBJ2-7; D unclear. Germline-derived CDR1 and CDR2 are MDHEN and SYDVKM. This CDR3 contains 13 residues. V gave up 7 bases and J gave up 2 bases, with 12 bases separating them. Here the CDR3 reads CASTQSPTYEQYF. The CDR3 bases are TGTGCCAGCACCCAGAGCCCCACCTACGAGCAGTACTTC.

Note on this clonotype: Mismatch with germline at one junction end may stem from a read error. The genes are TRBV13 and TRBJ2-5; 7 bases match TRBD1. Germline V gene sequence: CDR1 PRHDT, CDR2 FYEKMQ (reference sequence). The CDR3 sequence is 13 residues long. Here the CDR3 reads CASSKGQPETQHF. The CDR3 coding sequence is TGTGCCAGCAGCAAGGGACAGCCAGAGACCCAGCACTTC. Full variable domain (outside the CDR3, taken from reference TRBV13 and TRBJ2-5): AAGVIQSPRHLIKEKRETATLKCYPIPRHDTVYWYQQGPGQDPQFLISFYEKMQSDKGSIPDRFSAQQFSDYHSELNMSSLELGDSALYFCASSKGQPETQHFGPGTRLLVL.

The table lists this clonotype with a few counts. The chain has TRBV5-1 and TRBJ2-3; 15 nucleotides match TRBD2. This CDR3 comprises 17 residues. The V and J ends lost 5 bases and 5 bases, in that order; junction bases with no gene match: 9. Germline V CDR1 and CDR2: SGHRS, YFSETQ. CDR3 coding DNA: TGCGCCAGCAGACGCGGACTAGCGGGGGGGCCCGTAGATACGCAGTATTTT. Its translation: CASRRGLAGGPVDTQYF.

The genes are TRBV9 and TRBJ2-1; D is tentatively TRBD1 or TRBD2 (5 bases each). CDR1 is SGDLS and CDR2 is YYNGEE in the germline V gene. The length of the CDR3 is 13 residues. The V gene lost 0 bases and the J gene lost 8 bases, with 9 bases spanning the gap. The CDR3 DNA reads TGTGCCAGCAGCGTAGTTGAGGGGTATGAGCAGTTCTTC. Translated, it gives CASSVVEGYEQFF.

J is TRBJ2-1 and V is TRBV27; no clear D gene. V was shortened by 6 bases and J by 5 bases, with 14 bases between the two germline ends. Germline assignment: CDR1 MNHEY and CDR2 SMNVEV (reference sequence). The CDR3 sequence is 14 residues long. The DNA of the CDR3 is TGTGCCAGCAGCCCCCTAAACCCAAACAATGAGCAGTTCTTC. Translated, it gives CASSPLNPNNEQFF.

This clonotype has a handful of counts. The J gene is TRBJ1-2, the V gene TRBV6-2 or TRBV6-3; D is uncertain. V dropped 0 bases and J dropped 3 bases, with 11 bases sitting between them. This CDR3 is built from 15 residues. Germline V lookup: CDR1 MNHEY, CDR2 SVGEGT. The CDR3: CASSYSVGGDYGYTF. CDR3 sequence (DNA): TGTGCCAGCAGTTACTCGGTCGGCGGAGACTATGGCTACACCTTC.

This chain uses TRBV7-2 with TRBJ2-5, with D perhaps TRBD2 (6 bases). CDR3 length equals 18 residues. Trimming shortened V by 2 bases and J by 3 bases, and 22 bases separated the two germline ends. Germline loops: CDR1 SGHTA, CDR2 FQGNSA. CDR3 bases: TGTGCCAGCAGCTTAAGTTCGGTTGTCGGGACTGGGGAAGAGACCCAGTACTTC. Its protein is CASSLSSVVGTGEETQYF.